The 12 T cell receptor beta chains presented below share a single source sample, sequenced in a study of blood T cell repertoires in COVID-19. Assay used: immunoSEQ multiplex PCR; TCRdb lists only in-frame clones, some missing. The table has under 13,000 clones, less than 85% seen once; the top ten hold roughly 13%. Material for sequencing was peripheral blood. These receptors were collected from a human donor in a cohort sampled during active COVID-19.

The chain employs TRBV7-2 and TRBJ2-2; 13 positions agree with TRBD2. J lost 5 bases, V lost 2 bases, and 8 bases had no gene match. Germline CDR1 is SGHTA and CDR2 is FQGNSA. The length of the CDR3 is 18 residues. CDR3 sequence (DNA): TGTGCCAGCAGCTTATCCCGGACTAGCGGGAGTGTAACCGGGGAGCTGTTTTTT. It yields the protein CASSLSRTSGSVTGELFF.

This chain joins TRBV6-5 and TRBJ2-5; 12 bases map to TRBD2. The junction had 0 bases not matched to a gene; V was cut back by 6 bases and J by 4 bases. Germline V CDR1 and CDR2: MNHEY, SVGAGI. The length of the CDR3 is 13 residues. The CDR3 reads CASRGLAGETQYF. The CDR3 DNA sequence: TGTGCCAGCAGGGGACTAGCGGGAGAGACCCAGTACTTC.

This sequence joins TRBV5-6 and TRBJ2-7; possible D gene TRBD2, 5 bases. This CDR3 is built from 16 residues. V lost 4 bases and J lost 0, with 17 bases in between. From germline, CDR1 is SGHDT and CDR2 YYEEEE. In DNA, the CDR3 is TGTGCCAGCAGCCCCGCGGGCGGGCCGAGCTCCTACGAGCAGTACTTC. This codes for CASSPAGGPSSYEQYF.

This chain connects TRBV14 to TRBJ2-7; 7 bases align to TRBD1. Trimming took 1 base from V and 6 from J; bases not matched to a gene: 6. The CDR3 extends over 14 amino acids. Germline V gene lookup returns CDR1 SGHDN and CDR2 FVKESK. Written as DNA, the CDR3 is TGTGCCAGCAGCCAAGTATTAGGGGGCAGCGAGCAGTACTTC. Protein sequence: CASSQVLGGSEQYF.

The chain couples TRBV28 to TRBJ2-7, with 9 bases fitting TRBD1. There are 14 residues in the CDR3. With 4 bases clipped from V and 3 bases from J, the junction kept 4 bases outside the gene matches. Germline CDR1 and CDR2: MDHEN and SYDVKM. CDR3 DNA: TGTGCCAGCAGTTCAGGGGACAGGGTCTACGAGCAGTACTTC. The encoded protein is CASSSGDRVYEQYF. The full variable domain, its missing parts supplied by reference TRBV28 and TRBJ2-7, is DVKVTQSSRYLVKRTGEKVFLECVQDMDHENMFWYRQDPGLGLRLIYFSYDVKMKEKGDIPEGYSVSREKKERFSLILESASTNQTSMYLCASSSGDRVYEQYFGPGTRLTVT.

V and J are TRBV11-2 and TRBJ2-3; 13 bases align to TRBD2. From germline, CDR1 is SGHAT and CDR2 FQNNGV. This CDR3 has 17 residues. J gave up 4 bases and V 1 base, and 5 bases lay outside the gene matches. The CDR3 coding sequence is TGTGCCAGCAGCTTAGTAGGACTAGCGGGAGCCGCAGATACGCAGTATTTT. Amino acid sequence: CASSLVGLAGAADTQYF.

J is TRBJ1-2 and V is TRBV6-5, with 8 bases fitting TRBD1. This CDR3 has 11 amino acids. Germline V gene lookup returns CDR1 MNHEY and CDR2 SVGAGI. Trimming cost V 6 bases and J 9 bases; bases outside gene matches: 3. CDR3 DNA: TGTGCCAGCAGGCAGGGGGCGAGCTACACCTTC. This sequence encodes CASRQGASYTF.

The chain links TRBV2 to TRBJ2-3, with 9 bases matching TRBD2. Germline values: CDR1 SNHLY, CDR2 FYNNEI. The CDR3 has 15 amino acids. V was pared by 8 bases and J by 7 bases, with 13 bases of the junction left unmatched. CDR3 protein: CASGRGGTVSNTQYF. CDR3 in DNA: TGTGCCAGCGGGCGGGGGGGGACCGTCTCTAATACGCAGTATTTT.

The chain uses TRBV7-6 and TRBJ2-2; D not certain. Germline loops: CDR1 SGHVS, CDR2 FNYEAQ. V lost 2 bases and J 5 bases, leaving 15 bases between the germline ends. The CDR3 consists of 16 residues. Here the CDR3 DNA reads TGTGCCAGCAGCTTAAGTCACCCCGTGAGGACCGGGGAGCTGTTTTTT. Translation gives CASSLSHPVRTGELFF.

This chain connects TRBV11-3 to TRBJ2-7; 8 bases align to TRBD1. Unmatched junction bases numbered 7, after V lost 5 bases and J lost 7 bases. The CDR3 runs to 13 residues. Germline assignment: CDR1 SGHNT and CDR2 YENEEA. The CDR3 coding sequence is TGTGCCAGCAGCCGGGACAGGCTGAGTGAGCAGTACTTC. Its protein is CASSRDRLSEQYF.

This rearrangement joins TRBV5-1 to TRBJ2-3; no clear D. The CDR3 length is 14 residues. The germline gives CDR1 SGHRS, CDR2 YFSETQ. V gave up 4 bases and J gave up 3 bases, with 12 bases separating them. This CDR3 reads CASSPVRRTDTQYF. The CDR3 DNA sequence: TGCGCCAGCAGCCCCGTACGGCGGACAGATACGCAGTATTTT. Drawing the rest from reference TRBV5-1 and TRBJ2-3, the complete variable domain is KAGVTQTPRYLIKTRGQQVTLSCSPISGHRSVSWYQQTPGQGLQFLFEYFSETQRNKGNFPGRFSGRQFSNSRSEMNVSTLELGDSALYLCASSPVRRTDTQYFGPGTRLTVL.

The chain employs TRBV9 and TRBJ2-3; TRBD2 matches 7 bases. Germline-derived CDR1 and CDR2 are SGDLS and YYNGEE. V dropped 3 bases and J dropped 3; count of bases not matched to a gene: 19. The CDR3 extends over 19 amino acids. CDR3 nucleotide sequence: TGTGCCAGCAGCGCTCCCCTGAAAGCGGGGCTAAAACCAACAGATACGCAGTATTTT. It specifies CASSAPLKAGLKPTDTQYF. The entire variable domain, with the rest obtained from reference TRBV9 and TRBJ2-3, is as follows: DSGVTQTPKHLITATGQRVTLRCSPRSGDLSVYWYQQSLDQGLQFLIQYYNGEERAKGNILERFSAQQFPDLHSELNLSSLELGDSALYFCASSAPLKAGLKPTDTQYFGPGTRLTVL.